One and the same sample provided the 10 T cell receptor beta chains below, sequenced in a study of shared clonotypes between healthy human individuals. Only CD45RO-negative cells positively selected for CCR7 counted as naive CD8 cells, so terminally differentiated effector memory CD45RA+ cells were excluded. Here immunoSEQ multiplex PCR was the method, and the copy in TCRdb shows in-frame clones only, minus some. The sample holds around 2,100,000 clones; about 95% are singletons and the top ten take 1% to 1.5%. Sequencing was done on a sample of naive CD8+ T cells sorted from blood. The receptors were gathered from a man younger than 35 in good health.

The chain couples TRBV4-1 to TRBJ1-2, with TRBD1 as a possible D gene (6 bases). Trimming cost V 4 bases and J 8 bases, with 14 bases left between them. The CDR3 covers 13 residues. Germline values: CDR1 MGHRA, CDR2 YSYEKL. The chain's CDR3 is CASSLGQLEGYTF. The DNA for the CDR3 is TGCGCCAGCAGCCTTGGACAGTTAGAGGGCTACACCTTC.

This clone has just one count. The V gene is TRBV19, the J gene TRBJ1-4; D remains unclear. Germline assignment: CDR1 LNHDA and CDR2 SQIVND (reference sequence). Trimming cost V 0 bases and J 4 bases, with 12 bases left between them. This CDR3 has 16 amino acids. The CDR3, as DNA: TGTGCCAGTAGTATAGATACCGACATGCGTAATGAAAAACTGTTTTTT. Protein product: CASSIDTDMRNEKLFF.

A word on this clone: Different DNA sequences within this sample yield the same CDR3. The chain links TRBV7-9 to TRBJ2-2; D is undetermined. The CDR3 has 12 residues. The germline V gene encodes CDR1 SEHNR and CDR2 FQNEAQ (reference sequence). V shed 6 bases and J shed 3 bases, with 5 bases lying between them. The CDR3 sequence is CASSPYTGELFF. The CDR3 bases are TGTGCCAGCAGTCCCTACACCGGGGAGCTGTTTTTT.

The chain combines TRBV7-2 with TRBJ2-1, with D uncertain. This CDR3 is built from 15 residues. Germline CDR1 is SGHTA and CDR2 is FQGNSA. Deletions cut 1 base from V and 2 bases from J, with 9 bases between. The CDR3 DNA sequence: TGTGCCAGCAGCTTAGATGTGACCACCTACAATGAGCAGTTCTTC. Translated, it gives CASSLDVTTYNEQFF.

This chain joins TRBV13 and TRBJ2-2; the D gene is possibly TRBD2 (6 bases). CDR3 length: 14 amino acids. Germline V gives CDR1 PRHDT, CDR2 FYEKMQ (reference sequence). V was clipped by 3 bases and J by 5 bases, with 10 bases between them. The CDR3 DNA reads TGTGCCAGCAGCTTGGGGGGAGGTACCGGGGAGCTGTTTTTT. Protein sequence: CASSLGGGTGELFF. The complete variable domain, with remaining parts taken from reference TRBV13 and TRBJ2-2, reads AAGVIQSPRHLIKEKRETATLKCYPIPRHDTVYWYQQGPGQDPQFLISFYEKMQSDKGSIPDRFSAQQFSDYHSELNMSSLELGDSALYFCASSLGGGTGELFFGEGSRLTVL.

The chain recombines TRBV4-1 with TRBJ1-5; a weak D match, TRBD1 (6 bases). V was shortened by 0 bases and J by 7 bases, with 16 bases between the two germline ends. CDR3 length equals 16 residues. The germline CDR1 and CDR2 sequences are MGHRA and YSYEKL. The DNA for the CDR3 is TGCGCCAGCAGCCAAGACCAGGCAGGGGCGTACCAGCCCCAGCATTTT. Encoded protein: CASSQDQAGAYQPQHF.

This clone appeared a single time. CDR3 loop: CASSLVGPSAHEQYF. CDR3 DNA sequence: TGTGCCAGCAGCTTAGTAGGGCCCTCCGCCCACGAGCAGTACTTC. The chain is built from TRBV7-9 and TRBJ2-7; no reliable D call. V lost 1 base and J lost 5, with 15 bases in between. Germline V CDR1 and CDR2: SEHNR, FQNEAQ (reference sequence). This CDR3 is built from 15 residues.

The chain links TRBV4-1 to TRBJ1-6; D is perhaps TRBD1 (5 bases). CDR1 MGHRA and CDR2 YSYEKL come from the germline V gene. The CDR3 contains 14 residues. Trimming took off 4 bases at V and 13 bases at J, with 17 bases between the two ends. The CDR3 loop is CASSPLGPPVPLHF. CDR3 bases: TGCGCCAGCAGCCCTCTGGGACCGCCCGTGCCCCTCCACTTT.

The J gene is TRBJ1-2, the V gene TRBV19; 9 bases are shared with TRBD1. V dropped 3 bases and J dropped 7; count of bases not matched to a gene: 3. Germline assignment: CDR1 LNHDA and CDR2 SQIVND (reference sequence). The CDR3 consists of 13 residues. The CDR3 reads CASSIGTGFGYTF. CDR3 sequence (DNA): TGTGCCAGTAGTATTGGGACAGGGTTTGGCTACACCTTC. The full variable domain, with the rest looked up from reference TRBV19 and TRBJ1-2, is DGGITQSPKYLFRKEGQNVTLSCEQNLNHDAMYWYRQDPGQGLRLIYYSQIVNDFQKGDIAEGYSVSREKKESFPLTVTSAQKNPTAFYLCASSIGTGFGYTFGSGTRLTVV.

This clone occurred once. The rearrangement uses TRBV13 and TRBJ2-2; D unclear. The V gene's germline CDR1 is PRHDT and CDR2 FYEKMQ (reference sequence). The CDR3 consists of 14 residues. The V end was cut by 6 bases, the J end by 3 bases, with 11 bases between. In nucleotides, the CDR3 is TGTGCCAGCAGGATGCGAAGACACACCGGGGAGCTGTTTTTT. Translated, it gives CASRMRRHTGELFF.